This entry is about one T cell receptor beta chain. Its antigen is as yet unknown. The data originate from a study of cytomegalovirus exposure and HLA in healthy donors. The germline CDR1 and CDR2 sequences are SGHTA and FQGNSA. This CDR3 region has 14 residues. V was trimmed by 3 bases and J by 0 bases, leaving 8 bases between them. Study findings and constraints: Listed as cytomegalovirus-associated were 150 or so TCR beta chains. Owing to their indistinguishability, certain V segments, notably TRBV6-2 and TRBV6-3, were excluded.

The PCR was carried out with 60 Vbeta primers and 13 Jbeta primers. Clones were read by immunoSEQ multiplex PCR, and TCRdb kept only the in-frame ones, dropping some. The sample records around 130,000 clones, 70% to 90% being singletons. The TCR comes from a woman in her forties in good health and CMV-seronegative. V is TRBV7-2 and J is TRBJ1-2, with D possibly being TRBD1 (6 bases). Sequencing was performed on PBMCs. The CDR3 spells CASSFDRTNYGYTF. CDR3 nucleotides: TGTGCCAGCAGCTTTGACAGGACTAACTATGGCTACACCTTC.